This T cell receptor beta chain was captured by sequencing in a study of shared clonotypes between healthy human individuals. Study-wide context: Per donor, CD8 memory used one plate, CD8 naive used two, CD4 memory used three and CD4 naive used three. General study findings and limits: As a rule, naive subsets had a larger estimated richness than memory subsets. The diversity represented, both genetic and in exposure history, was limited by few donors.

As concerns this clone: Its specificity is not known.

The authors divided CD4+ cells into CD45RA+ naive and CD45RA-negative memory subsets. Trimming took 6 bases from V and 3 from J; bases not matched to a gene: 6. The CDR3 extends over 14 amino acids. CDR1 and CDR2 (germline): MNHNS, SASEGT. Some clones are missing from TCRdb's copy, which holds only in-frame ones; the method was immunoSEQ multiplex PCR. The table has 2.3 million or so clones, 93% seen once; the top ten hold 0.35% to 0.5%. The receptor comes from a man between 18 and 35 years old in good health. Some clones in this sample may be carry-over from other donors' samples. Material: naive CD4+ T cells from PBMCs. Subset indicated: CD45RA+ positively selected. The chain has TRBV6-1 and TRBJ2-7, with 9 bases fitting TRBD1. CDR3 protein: CASRTDRGGYEQYF. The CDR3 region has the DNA TGTGCCAGCAGGACGGACAGGGGCGGCTACGAGCAGTACTTC.